This TCR beta chain is drawn from a study of tumor and adjacent non-tumor tissue in lung cancer. The study's findings and limits: Tumor TCR diversity, when higher, was linked to shorter survival.

This clonotype was found many times. Its antigen is currently unknown. This sample's RNA came from whole unsorted tissue. The CDR3 is 13 amino acids. Germline CDR1 MGHRA, CDR2 YSYEKL. Trimming stripped 0 bases from V and 8 bases from J, with 10 bases between. Three rounds of nested PCR, following a modified ARM-PCR protocol, produced the TCRbeta library. TCRdb re-called the multiplex PCR reads through MiXCR, storing one row per CDR3 protein. The table shows about 68,000 distinct CDR3 sequences, with just under 60% occurring only once. J is TRBJ1-2 and V is TRBV4-1; no clear D gene. The sequenced sample was lung tumor tissue. This TCR derives from a middle-aged man with non-small cell lung cancer. The chain's CDR3 is CASSQEGSSGYTF. CDR3 DNA: TGCGCCAGCAGCCAAGAGGGAAGCTCCGGCTACACCTTC.